This T cell receptor (beta chain) was observed in a study of cytomegalovirus exposure and HLA in healthy donors. The PCR contained 60 Vbeta and 13 Jbeta primers. TCRdb's copy holds only in-frame clones and misses some; the assay was immunoSEQ multiplex PCR. The profile shows about 85,000 clones, approximately 80% of them singletons. Germline V CDR1 and CDR2: SGHNT, YYREEE (reference sequence). The CDR3 has 14 residues. As for this clone: The junction departs from germline at one end; a sequencing error may be responsible.

Material: PBMCs. This TCR was sampled from a man aged 45-65 years in good health and CMV-seropositive. The chain joins TRBV5-4 to TRBJ1-4, with D possibly matching TRBD1 (6 bases). CDR3 residues: CASSPTGPNEKLFF. CDR3 nucleotide sequence: TGCGCCAGCAGCCCGACAGGTCCTAATGAAAAACTGTTTTTT.